This TCR beta chain was captured in a study of blood T cell repertoires in COVID-19. The CDR3 loop spans 14 amino acids. The V and J ends lost 0 bases and 6 bases respectively, with 12 bases between them. The germline gives CDR1 GTSNPN, CDR2 SVGIG (reference sequence). Per the original data handling: By means of reference gene primer amplification, nucleated cell counts were estimated. Sequenced by immunoSEQ multiplex PCR; TCRdb stores in-frame clones only, minus some. The V and J calls and clone size come from that table; D and trimming were worked out from the DNA. The sample shows about 300,000 clones, around 84% of them seen only once. Participants spanned ages about 18 to 90 years and resided in 20 to 25 US areas.

The sequence was collected from a man aged 30 to 45 who had recovered from COVID-19. The sequenced sample was PBMCs or T cells enriched from blood (not recorded which). This chain joins TRBV30 and TRBJ1-5; a weak D match, TRBD1 (5 bases). The CDR3 DNA is TGTGCCTGGAGTGTAGGCAGGGCCCTTCAGCCCCAGCATTTT. It codes for CAWSVGRALQPQHF. Full variable domain (remainder filled in from reference TRBV30 and TRBJ1-5): SQTIHQWPATLVQPVGSPLSLECTVEGTSNPNLYWYRQAAGRGLQLLFYSVGIGQISSEVPQNLSASRPQDRQFILSSKKLLLSDSGFYLCAWSVGRALQPQHFGDGTRLSIL.